This record concerns one TCR beta chain sequence. Participants, roughly 18 to 90 years old, spanned about two dozen US areas. Clinical history reported by participants formed the basis on which cohorts were assigned. Trimming shortened V by 6 bases and J by 2 bases, and 11 bases separated the two germline ends. CDR3 length: 13 residues. This entry is derived from a study of blood T cell repertoires in COVID-19. Background on the study: In each case, the material was cDNA or gDNA derived from T cells, B-cell-depleted T cells, or PBMCs.

How the authors handled the data: Reference gene primer amplification gave estimated nucleated cell counts. Profiling relied on immunoSEQ multiplex PCR, and the TCRdb table lists in-frame clones only, not all of them. From that table come the V and J calls and clone size; the DNA was used to work out D and trimming. The repertoire consists of roughly 330,000 clones, with roughly 86% occurring once and the leading ten covering approximately 5.3%. The rearrangement uses TRBV12-3 or TRBV12-4 and TRBJ2-7, with a weak D call TRBD2 (7 bases). The clonotype originates from a woman aged 30 to 39 who had recovered from COVID-19. The sample taken for sequencing was PBMCs or T cells enriched from blood (not recorded which). In nucleotides, the CDR3 is TGTGCCAGCAGCCTCGGGGGGCCCTACGAGCAGTACTTC. This gives the protein CASSLGGPYEQYF.